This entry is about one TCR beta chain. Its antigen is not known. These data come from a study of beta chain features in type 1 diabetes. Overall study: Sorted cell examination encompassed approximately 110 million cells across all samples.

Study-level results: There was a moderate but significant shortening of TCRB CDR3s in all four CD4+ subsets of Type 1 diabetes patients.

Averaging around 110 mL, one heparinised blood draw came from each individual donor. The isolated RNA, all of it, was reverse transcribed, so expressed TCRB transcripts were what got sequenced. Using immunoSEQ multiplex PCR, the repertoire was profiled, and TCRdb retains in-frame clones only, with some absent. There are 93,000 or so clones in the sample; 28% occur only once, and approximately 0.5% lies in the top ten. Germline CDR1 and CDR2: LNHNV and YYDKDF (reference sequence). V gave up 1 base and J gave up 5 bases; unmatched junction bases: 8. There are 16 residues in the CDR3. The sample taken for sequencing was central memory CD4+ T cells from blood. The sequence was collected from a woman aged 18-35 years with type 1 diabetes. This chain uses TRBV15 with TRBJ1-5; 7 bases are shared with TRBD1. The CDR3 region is CATSRGGRGDYQPQHF. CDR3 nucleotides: TGTGCCACCAGCAGAGGGGGCAGGGGGGATTATCAGCCCCAGCATTTT.